This TCR beta chain appears in the sequencing data of a study of shared clonotypes between healthy human individuals. A note on this clone: Its cognate antigen is unknown.

Study results and limitations: Investigators collected only blood, and repertoires in tissues likely differ. Generally, naive subsets (rather than memory subsets) showed larger estimated richness. Genetic and exposure-history diversity was limited by the few donors.

TCRdb's table, derived via immunoSEQ multiplex PCR, lists solely in-frame clones and lacks some. There are some 2.3 million clones in the sample; approximately 93% occur only once, and under 0.45% lies in the top ten. CDR1 is SGHVS and CDR2 is FQNEAQ in the germline V gene. Trimming cost V 2 bases and J 4 bases; bases outside gene matches: 4. This CDR3 comprises 15 residues. Division of CD4+ cells produced a CD45RA+ naive subset and a CD45RA-negative memory subset. The origin of this receptor is a man aged 18 to 29 in good health. Some clones in this sample may be carry-over from other donors' samples. This chain joins TRBV7-8 and TRBJ2-1; 8 bases agree with TRBD2. Material: naive CD4+ T cells from PBMCs. Subset of the sample: CD45RA+ positively selected. The CDR3 sequence: CASSLRAGVYNEQFF. The CDR3 DNA reads as TGTGCCAGCAGCTTACGAGCGGGAGTTTACAATGAGCAGTTCTTC. The whole variable domain, filled in from reference TRBV7-8 and TRBJ2-1, reads GAGVSQSPRYKVAKRGQDVALRCDPISGHVSLFWYQQALGQGPEFLTYFQNEAQLDKSGLPSDRFFAERPEGSVSTLKIQRTQQEDSAVYLCASSLRAGVYNEQFFGPGTRLTVL.